Listed below are T cell receptor beta chains from one sample, sequenced in a study of vaccination effects on CD4 cells after COVID-19. Some clones are missing from TCRdb's copy, which holds only in-frame ones; the method was immunoSEQ multiplex PCR. The repertoire holds around 60,000 clones, around 80% seen once, with 3% in the top ten. These receptors have no known antigen. Sequencing used CD4+ T cells from PBMCs cultured without peptide, obtained before COVID-19 vaccination. These receptors were obtained from a human donor who received a COVID-19 vaccine. The CDR3 runs from the conserved cysteine through the conserved F or W. The D gene is left open where the match is weak. Size values are once, few and many counts, or a class for expanded clones, and some rows have none.

v_gene	j_gene	d_gene	abundance	CDR3aa
TRBV5-1	TRBJ2-1	NA	NA	CASRRQENEQFF
TRBV18	TRBJ2-4	NA	once	CASSPGNPKNIQYF
TRBV28	TRBJ1-2	NA	NA	CASSLPPDPYGYTF
TRBV6-5	TRBJ1-1	TRBD1	once	CASLQGAVTEAFF
TRBV24-1	TRBJ1-5	NA	NA	CATSDLGGNQPQHF
TRBV7-2	TRBJ1-4	NA	NA	CASSLEGGGGFRFEKLFF
TRBV9	TRBJ2-1	TRBD1	NA	CASSARQGGYNEQFF
TRBV24-1	TRBJ1-3	TRBD1	NA	CATSDGTGHGNTIYF
TRBV6-1	TRBJ2-5	NA	NA	CASSDQFGQETQYF
TRBV5-4	TRBJ2-2	TRBD1	NA	CASSQGQAMNTGELFF
TRBV7-2	TRBJ1-2	TRBD1	NA	CASSWEPGTGRFNYGYTF
TRBV11-2	TRBJ2-2	NA	NA	CASSLRGRNTGELFF
TRBV6-5	TRBJ2-2	TRBD1	NA	CASSWDRGHTGELFF
TRBV6-1	TRBJ2-2	NA	NA	CASSESWQGSTGELFF
TRBV2	TRBJ1-5	NA	NA	CASSADGAGQPQHF
TRBV5-5	TRBJ2-5	TRBD2	NA	CASSIRPSGGAPETQYF
TRBV4-1	TRBJ2-6	NA	NA	CASSQDGRGFYPGANVLTF
TRBV29-1	TRBJ2-5	NA	NA	CSAIEGEETQYF
TRBV19	TRBJ1-5	NA	NA	CASSIVGGANQPQHF
TRBV21-1	TRBJ1-5	NA	NA	CASSLRAGINQPQHF
TRBV9	TRBJ1-5	NA	NA	CASSAGDTAPNQPQHF
TRBV12-3/TRBV12-4	TRBJ1-1	NA	NA	CASSLASTEAFF
TRBV29-1	TRBJ1-2	NA	once	CSVEDPRQVYGYTF
TRBV4-1	TRBJ1-4	TRBD1	NA	CASSQMTGGGEKLFF
TRBV6-1	TRBJ1-4	TRBD1	NA	CASSEERRGREKLFF
TRBV5-1	TRBJ2-1	NA	NA	CASTRDGYNEQFF
TRBV27	TRBJ1-2	NA	NA	CASSPRDLGEYGYTF
TRBV21-1	TRBJ1-6	NA	NA	CASSLEPLRF
TRBV28	TRBJ1-5	NA	NA	CATTRVDNQPQHF